This T cell receptor (beta chain) was sequenced in a study of T-cell reconstitution after alpha-beta-depleted transplantation in children. Overall study results and limits: It was newly produced T cells that mostly accounted for T-cell counts and diversity one year after transplant. Surviving recipient T cells and intrathymic progenitors accounted for some patients' high TCRbeta diversity at day 60.

The V gene's germline CDR1 is SQVTM and CDR2 ANQGSEA. Trimming shortened V by 4 bases and J by 8 bases, and 14 bases separated the two germline ends. CDR3 size: 13 residues. This clonotype showed up just a few times. Its target is not known. This sample's TCRbeta library carried unique molecular identifier barcodes. TCRdb used MiXCR to reprocess the PCR reads, holding one entry per CDR3 protein. The profile shows approximately 1,000,000 distinct CDR3 sequences, roughly 31% of them singletons. The sequencing here drew on PBMCs, mostly from graft donor cells, taken 360 days after TCRalphabeta/CD19-depleted stem cell transplant. V gene TRBV29-1 combines with J gene TRBJ1-4; TRBD1 might be the D (6 bases). The sequence was obtained from a boy in the first two years of life who had a stem cell transplant for SCID, so the T cells may come from the graft donor. The CDR3 sequence: CSVGGRGREKLFF. The CDR3 nucleotides read TGCAGCGTTGGGGGCAGGGGAAGGGAAAAACTGTTTTTT.